These 6 T cell receptor beta chains were sequenced from one sample in a study of shared T cell receptors in the human thymus. Here immunoSEQ multiplex PCR was the method, and the copy in TCRdb shows in-frame clones only, minus some. Here the sample spans about 660,000 clones, more than 75% being singletons. This same sample was also part of a study on human thymus T cells.

Sequenced: thymocytes. Receptors were obtained from a boy less than two years old with a congenital heart defect.

The chain has TRBV27 and TRBJ1-1, with 8 bases that match TRBD1. Germline trimming cut 1 base from V and 4 bases from J; bases unmatched to any gene: 8. CDR1 is MNHEY and CDR2 is SMNVEV in the germline V gene (reference sequence). CDR3 size: 16 residues. For the CDR3, the DNA is TGTGCCAGCAGTTTATTCCCAAGGACAGGGAGCACTGAAGCTTTCTTT. Its protein is CASSLFPRTGSTEAFF.

For the CDR3, the DNA is TGCGCCAGCAGCCGAGAAAAGGGGTTAAACAGGGGGCTCGGCACTGAAGCTTTCTTT. This sequence encodes CASSREKGLNRGLGTEAFF. The chain joins TRBV4-1 to TRBJ1-1; 9 positions match TRBD1. The CDR3 totals 19 residues. Germline CDR1 is MGHRA and CDR2 is YSYEKL. V lost 4 bases to trimming and J lost 4 bases; unmatched junction nucleotides: 19.

CDR3 amino acids: CASSLLGHFWGSPLHF. The CDR3 DNA sequence: TGTGCCAGCAGTTTATTGGGACACTTTTGGGGTTCACCCCTCCACTTT. The chain links TRBV28 to TRBJ1-6; D may be TRBD1 (6 bases). CDR3 size: 16 residues. The germline gives CDR1 MDHEN, CDR2 SYDVKM. Trimming pared 1 base from V and 9 bases from J, leaving 16 bases between.

This sequence joins TRBV2 and TRBJ2-7, with 9 nucleotides matching TRBD1. Germline V gene data show CDR1 as SNHLY and CDR2 as FYNNEI. The CDR3 spans 15 residues. The V segment lost 2 bases and the J segment 5 bases; nucleotides outside the gene matches: 7. This CDR3 is CASSELDRGMHEQYF. The CDR3 bases are TGTGCCAGCAGTGAATTGGACAGGGGTATGCACGAGCAGTACTTC.

The chain is built from TRBV7-9 and TRBJ1-5; 8 bases are a match to TRBD1. The germline gives CDR1 SEHNR, CDR2 FQNEAQ (reference sequence). The CDR3 extends over 15 amino acids. V shed 6 bases, J shed 3 bases, and the junction held 7 bases outside the gene matches. Written as DNA, the CDR3 is TGTGCCAGCAGTCAAGACAGGGGCAACAATCAGCCCCAGCATTTT. As protein: CASSQDRGNNQPQHF.

This clone was found once. The rearrangement links TRBV18 to TRBJ1-2; 7 nucleotides match TRBD1. CDR3 length equals 15 residues. CDR1 and CDR2 (germline): KGHSH, LQKENI. J lost 6 bases, V lost 3 bases, and 10 bases had no gene match. In DNA form, the CDR3 reads TGTGCCAGCTCACCGGGCAGGGGGAAGACAAATGGCTACACCTTC. Amino acids: CASSPGRGKTNGYTF.